The 5 T cell receptor beta chains presented below share a single source sample, sequenced in a study of T-cell reconstitution after alpha-beta-depleted transplantation in children. This sample's TCRbeta library carried unique molecular identifier barcodes. Each CDR3 protein is one row after TCRdb ran MiXCR on the PCR reads. Of 80,000 to 100,000 distinct CDR3 sequences detected, about 22% appear once; the ten largest clones hold 20% to 25%. Sequenced here: PBMCs, sampled before TCRalphabeta/CD19-depleted stem cell transplant. Receptors originate from a boy between 2 and 10 years old with acute lymphoblastic leukemia, due to receive a stem cell transplant.

This clonotype ranks as medium-sized (0.01 to 0.1%). The chain recombines TRBV20-1 with TRBJ2-1; 11 bases match TRBD2. The CDR3 is made up of 14 amino acids. Germline V lookup: CDR1 DFQATT, CDR2 SNEGSKA (reference sequence). Losses at the gene ends were 1 base for V and 4 bases for J; bases not matched to a gene: 0. The CDR3 DNA is TGCAGTGCTAGAGGACTAGCGGGATACAATGAGCAGTTCTTC. Translated, it gives CSARGLAGYNEQFF.

The chain joins TRBV5-1 to TRBJ2-2; TRBD2 agrees at 7 bases. Looked up from germline, CDR1 is SGHRS and CDR2 is YFSETQ. Trimming took 7 bases from V and 7 from J; bases not matched to a gene: 4. This CDR3 comprises 12 residues. DNA for the CDR3: TGCGCCAGCTCCCGGACTAGCGGGGAGCTGTTTTTT. This gives the protein CASSRTSGELFF.

The chain recombines TRBV28 with TRBJ2-7; the D call may be TRBD1 or TRBD2 (5 bases each). Trimming left V 5 bases short and J 2 bases short, with 13 bases between. This CDR3 is built from 14 residues. Germline lookup yields CDR1 MDHEN and CDR2 SYDVKM. This CDR3 is CASSIGTRTYEQYF. The CDR3 DNA follows: TGTGCCAGCAGTATCGGGACCCGGACCTACGAGCAGTACTTC.

As concerns this clonotype: A much larger clone lies one base from this, so it may be a read error. The chain carries TRBV4-1 and TRBJ2-1, with D unresolved. The CDR3 consists of 13 residues. V was shortened by 4 bases and J by 7 bases, with 11 bases between the two germline ends. The V gene's germline CDR1 is MGHRA and CDR2 YSYEKL. The chain's CDR3 is CASSRTVGNEQFF. The CDR3 DNA sequence: TGCGCCAGCAGCCGCACAGTGGGGAATGAGCAGTTCTTC.

The chain links TRBV20-1 to TRBJ1-6; D gene ambiguous. CDR3 length: 16 residues. The germline V gene has CDR1 DFQATT and CDR2 SNEGSKA (reference sequence). With 5 bases removed from V and 9 bases from J, the gap between germline ends came to 23 bases. The CDR3 protein is CSALGMMYPSISPLHF. The CDR3 nucleotides read TGCAGTGCTCTAGGAATGATGTACCCTAGTATTTCACCCCTCCACTTT.